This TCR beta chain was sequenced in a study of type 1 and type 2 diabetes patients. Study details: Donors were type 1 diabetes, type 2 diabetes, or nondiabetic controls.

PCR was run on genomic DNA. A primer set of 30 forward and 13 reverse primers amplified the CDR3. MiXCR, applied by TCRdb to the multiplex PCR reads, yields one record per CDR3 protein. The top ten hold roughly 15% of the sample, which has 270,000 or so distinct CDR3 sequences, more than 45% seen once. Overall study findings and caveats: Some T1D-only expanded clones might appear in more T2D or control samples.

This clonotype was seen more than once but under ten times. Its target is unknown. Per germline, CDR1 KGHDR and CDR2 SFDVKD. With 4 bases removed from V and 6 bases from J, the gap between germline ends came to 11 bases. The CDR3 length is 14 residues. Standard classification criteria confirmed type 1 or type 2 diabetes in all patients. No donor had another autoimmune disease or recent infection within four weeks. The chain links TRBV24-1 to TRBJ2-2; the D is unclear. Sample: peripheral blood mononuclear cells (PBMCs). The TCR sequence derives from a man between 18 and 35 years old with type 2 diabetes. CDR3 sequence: CATSDPRYAGELFF. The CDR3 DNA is TGTGCCACCAGTGACCCCAGATACGCCGGGGAGCTGTTTTTT.